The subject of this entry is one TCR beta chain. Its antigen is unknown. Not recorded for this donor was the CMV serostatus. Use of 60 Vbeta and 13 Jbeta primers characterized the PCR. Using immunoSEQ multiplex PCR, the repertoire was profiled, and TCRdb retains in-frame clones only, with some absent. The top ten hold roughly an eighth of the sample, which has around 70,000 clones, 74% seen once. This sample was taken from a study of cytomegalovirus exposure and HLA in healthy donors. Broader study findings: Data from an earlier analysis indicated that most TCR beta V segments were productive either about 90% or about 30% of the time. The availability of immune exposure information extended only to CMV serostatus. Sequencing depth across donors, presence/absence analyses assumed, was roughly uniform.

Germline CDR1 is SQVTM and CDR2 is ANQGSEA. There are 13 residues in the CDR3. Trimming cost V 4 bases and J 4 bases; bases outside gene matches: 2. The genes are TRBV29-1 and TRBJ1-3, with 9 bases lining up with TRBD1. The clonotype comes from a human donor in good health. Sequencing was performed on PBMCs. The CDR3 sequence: CSVGTGDGNTIYF. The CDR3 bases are TGCAGCGTTGGGACAGGGGACGGAAACACCATATATTTT.